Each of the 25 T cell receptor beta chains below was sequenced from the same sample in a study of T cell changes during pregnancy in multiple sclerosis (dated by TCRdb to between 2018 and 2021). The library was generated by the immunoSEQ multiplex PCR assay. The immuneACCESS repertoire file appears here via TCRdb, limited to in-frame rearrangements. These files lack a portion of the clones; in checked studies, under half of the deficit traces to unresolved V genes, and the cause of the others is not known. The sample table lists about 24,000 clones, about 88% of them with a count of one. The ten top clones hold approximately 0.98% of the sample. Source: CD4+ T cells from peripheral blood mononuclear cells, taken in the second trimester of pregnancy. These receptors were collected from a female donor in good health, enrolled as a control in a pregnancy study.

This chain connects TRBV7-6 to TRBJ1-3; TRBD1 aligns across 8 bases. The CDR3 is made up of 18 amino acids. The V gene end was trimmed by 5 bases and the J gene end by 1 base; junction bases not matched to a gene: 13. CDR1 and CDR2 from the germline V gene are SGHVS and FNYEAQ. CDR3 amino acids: CASSMGRVGQGSGNTIYF. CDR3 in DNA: TGTGCCAGCAGCATGGGTCGAGTAGGACAGGGTTCTGGAAACACCATATATTTT. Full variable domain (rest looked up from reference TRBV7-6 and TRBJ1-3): GAGVSQSPRYKVTKRGQDVALRCDPISGHVSLYWYRQALGQGPEFLTYFNYEAQQDKSGLPNDRFSAERPEGSISTLTIQRTEQRDSAMYRCASSMGRVGQGSGNTIYFGEGSWLTVV.

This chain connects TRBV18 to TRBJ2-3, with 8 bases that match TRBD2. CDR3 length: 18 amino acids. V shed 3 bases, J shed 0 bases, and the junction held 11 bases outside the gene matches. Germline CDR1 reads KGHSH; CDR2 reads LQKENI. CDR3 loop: CASSPFPGGGLSTDTQYF. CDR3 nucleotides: TGTGCCAGCTCACCGTTCCCCGGGGGGGGATTAAGCACAGATACGCAGTATTTT. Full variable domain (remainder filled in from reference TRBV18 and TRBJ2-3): NAGVMQNPRHLVRRRGQEARLRCSPMKGHSHVYWYRQLPEEGLKFMVYLQKENIIDESGMPKERFSAEFPKEGPSILRIQQVVRGDSAAYFCASSPFPGGGLSTDTQYFGPGTRLTVL.

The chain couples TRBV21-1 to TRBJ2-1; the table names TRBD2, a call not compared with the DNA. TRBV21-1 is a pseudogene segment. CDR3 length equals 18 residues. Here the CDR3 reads CASSMGLAGEGGYNEQFF. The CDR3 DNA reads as TGTGCCAGCAGCATGGGGCTAGCGGGAGAAGGAGGCTACAATGAGCAGTTCTTC.

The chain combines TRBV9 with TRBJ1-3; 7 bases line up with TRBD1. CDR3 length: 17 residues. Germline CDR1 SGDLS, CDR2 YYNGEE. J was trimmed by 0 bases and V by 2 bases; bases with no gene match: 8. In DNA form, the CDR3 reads TGTGCCAGCAGCGTCGCGACAGGGCTCCTCTCTGGAAACACCATATATTTT. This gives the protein CASSVATGLLSGNTIYF.

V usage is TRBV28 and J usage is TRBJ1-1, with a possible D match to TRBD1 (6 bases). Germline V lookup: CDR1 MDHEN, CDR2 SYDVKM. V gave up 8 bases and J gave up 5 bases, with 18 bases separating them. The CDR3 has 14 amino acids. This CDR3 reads CASGDLGGHTEAFF. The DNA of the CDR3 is TGTGCCAGCGGGGATTTGGGGGGGCATACTGAAGCTTTCTTT.

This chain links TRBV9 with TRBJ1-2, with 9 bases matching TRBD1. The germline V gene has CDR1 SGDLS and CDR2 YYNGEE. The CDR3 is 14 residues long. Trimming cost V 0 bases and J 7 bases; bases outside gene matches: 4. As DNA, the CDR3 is TGTGCCAGCAGCGTAGTTGGACAGGGGCCTGGCTACACCTTC. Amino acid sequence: CASSVVGQGPGYTF.

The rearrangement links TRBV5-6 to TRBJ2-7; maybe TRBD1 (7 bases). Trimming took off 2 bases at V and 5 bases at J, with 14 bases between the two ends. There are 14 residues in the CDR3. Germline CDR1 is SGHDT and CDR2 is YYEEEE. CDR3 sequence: CASSFPGGKNEQYF. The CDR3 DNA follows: TGTGCCAGCAGCTTCCCAGGGGGGAAAAACGAGCAGTACTTC.

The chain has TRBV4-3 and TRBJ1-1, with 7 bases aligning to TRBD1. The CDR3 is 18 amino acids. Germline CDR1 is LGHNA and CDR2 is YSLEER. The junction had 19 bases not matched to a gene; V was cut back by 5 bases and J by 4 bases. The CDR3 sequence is CASSERRSQGLPGTEAFF. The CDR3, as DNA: TGCGCCAGCAGCGAAAGAAGATCACAGGGGTTGCCGGGCACTGAAGCTTTCTTT.

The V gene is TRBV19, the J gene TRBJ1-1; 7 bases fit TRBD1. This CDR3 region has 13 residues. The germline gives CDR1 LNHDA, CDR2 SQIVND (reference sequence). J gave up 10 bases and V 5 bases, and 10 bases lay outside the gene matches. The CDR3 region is CASSSDRESAAFF. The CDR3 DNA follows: TGTGCCAGTAGTTCCGACAGGGAAAGTGCAGCTTTCTTT.

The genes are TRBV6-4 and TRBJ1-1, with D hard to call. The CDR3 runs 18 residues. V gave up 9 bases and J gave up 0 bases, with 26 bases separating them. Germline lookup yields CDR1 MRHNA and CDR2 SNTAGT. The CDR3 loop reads CASDVPGSQSKMNTEAFF. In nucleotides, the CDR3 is TGTGCCAGTGATGTTCCCGGGTCCCAATCGAAGATGAACACTGAAGCTTTCTTT.

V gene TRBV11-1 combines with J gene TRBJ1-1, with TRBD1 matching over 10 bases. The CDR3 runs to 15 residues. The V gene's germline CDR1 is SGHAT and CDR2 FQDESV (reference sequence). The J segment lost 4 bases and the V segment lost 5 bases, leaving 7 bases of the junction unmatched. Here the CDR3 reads CASSLDRGFGTEAFF. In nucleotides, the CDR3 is TGTGCCAGCAGCCTGGACAGGGGGTTTGGCACTGAAGCTTTCTTT.

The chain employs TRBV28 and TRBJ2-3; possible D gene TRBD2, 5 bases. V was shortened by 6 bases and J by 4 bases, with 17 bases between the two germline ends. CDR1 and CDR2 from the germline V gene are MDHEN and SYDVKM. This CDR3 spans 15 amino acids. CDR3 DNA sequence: TGTGCCAGCAGCTCCGGAGCAATCGGGGCAGATACGCAGTATTTT. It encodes CASSSGAIGADTQYF.

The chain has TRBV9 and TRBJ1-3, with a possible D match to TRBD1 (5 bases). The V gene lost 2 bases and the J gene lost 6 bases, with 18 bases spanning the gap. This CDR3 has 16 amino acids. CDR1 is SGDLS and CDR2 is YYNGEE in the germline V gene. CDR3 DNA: TGTGCCAGCAGCGTGGCGACGGGACGCGGGGAAAACACCATATATTTT. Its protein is CASSVATGRGENTIYF.

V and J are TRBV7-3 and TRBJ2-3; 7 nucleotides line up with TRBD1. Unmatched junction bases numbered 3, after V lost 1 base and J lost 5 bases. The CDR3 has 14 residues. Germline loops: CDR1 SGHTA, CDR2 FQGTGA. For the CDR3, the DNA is TGTGCCAGCAGCTTAAGAGGGGGCGTAGATACGCAGTATTTT. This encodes CASSLRGGVDTQYF.

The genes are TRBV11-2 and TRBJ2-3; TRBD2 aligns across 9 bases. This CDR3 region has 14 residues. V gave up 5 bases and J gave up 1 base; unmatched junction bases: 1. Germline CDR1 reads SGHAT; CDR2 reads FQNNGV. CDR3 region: CASSPSGGTDTQYF. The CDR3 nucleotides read TGTGCCAGCAGCCCTAGCGGGGGCACAGATACGCAGTATTTT.

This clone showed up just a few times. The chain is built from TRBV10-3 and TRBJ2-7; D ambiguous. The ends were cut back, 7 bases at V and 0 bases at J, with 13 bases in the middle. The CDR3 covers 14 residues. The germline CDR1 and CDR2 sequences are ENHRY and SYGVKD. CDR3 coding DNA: TGTGCCATCACCGAGACACGAAGCTCCTACGAGCAGTACTTC. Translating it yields CAITETRSSYEQYF.

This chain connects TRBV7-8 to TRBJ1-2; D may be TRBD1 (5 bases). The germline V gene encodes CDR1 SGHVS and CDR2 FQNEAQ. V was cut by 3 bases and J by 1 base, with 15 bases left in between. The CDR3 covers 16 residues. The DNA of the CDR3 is TGTGCCAGCAGCTTGTTCCGGGGGGATCTTAACTATGGCTACACCTTC. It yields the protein CASSLFRGDLNYGYTF.

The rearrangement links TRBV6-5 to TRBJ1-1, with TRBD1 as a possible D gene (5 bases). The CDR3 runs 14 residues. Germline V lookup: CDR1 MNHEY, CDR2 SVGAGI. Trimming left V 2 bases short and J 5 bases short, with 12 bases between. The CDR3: CASSYVRDGTEAFF. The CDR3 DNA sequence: TGTGCCAGCAGTTACGTCAGGGATGGGACTGAAGCTTTCTTT.

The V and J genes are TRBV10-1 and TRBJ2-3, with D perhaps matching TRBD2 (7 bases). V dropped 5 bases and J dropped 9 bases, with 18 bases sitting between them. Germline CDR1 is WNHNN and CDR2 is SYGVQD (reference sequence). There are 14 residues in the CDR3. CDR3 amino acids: CASSRGGGGLTQYF. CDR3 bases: TGCGCCAGCAGTCGAGGGGGGGGTGGATTAACGCAGTATTTT.

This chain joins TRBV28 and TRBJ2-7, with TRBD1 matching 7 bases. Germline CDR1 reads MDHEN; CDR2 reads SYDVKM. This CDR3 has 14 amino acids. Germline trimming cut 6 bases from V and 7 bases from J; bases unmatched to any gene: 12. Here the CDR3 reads CASSPPGQWREQYF. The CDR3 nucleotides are TGTGCCAGCAGCCCCCCGGGACAGTGGAGGGAGCAGTACTTC. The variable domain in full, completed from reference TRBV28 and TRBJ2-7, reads DVKVTQSSRYLVKRTGEKVFLECVQDMDHENMFWYRQDPGLGLRLIYFSYDVKMKEKGDIPEGYSVSREKKERFSLILESASTNQTSMYLCASSPPGQWREQYFGPGTRLTVT.

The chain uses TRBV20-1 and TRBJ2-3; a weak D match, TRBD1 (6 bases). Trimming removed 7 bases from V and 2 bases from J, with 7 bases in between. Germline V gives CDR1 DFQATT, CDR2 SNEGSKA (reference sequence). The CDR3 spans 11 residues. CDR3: CSGGPTDTQYF. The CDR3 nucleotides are TGCAGTGGGGGGCCCACAGATACGCAGTATTTT.

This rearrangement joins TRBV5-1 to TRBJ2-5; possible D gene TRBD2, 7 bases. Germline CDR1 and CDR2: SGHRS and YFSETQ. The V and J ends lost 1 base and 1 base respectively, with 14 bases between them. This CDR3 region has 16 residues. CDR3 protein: CASSLNPGGLQETQYF. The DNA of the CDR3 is TGCGCCAGCAGCTTGAACCCCGGGGGGCTCCAAGAGACCCAGTACTTC.

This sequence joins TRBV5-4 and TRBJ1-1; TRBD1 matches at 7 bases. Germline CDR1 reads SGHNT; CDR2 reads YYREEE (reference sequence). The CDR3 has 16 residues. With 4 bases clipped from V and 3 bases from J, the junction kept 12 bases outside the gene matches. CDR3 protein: CASSPGVGGDHTEAFF. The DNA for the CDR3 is TGTGCCAGCAGCCCGGGGGTAGGGGGCGACCACACTGAAGCTTTCTTT.

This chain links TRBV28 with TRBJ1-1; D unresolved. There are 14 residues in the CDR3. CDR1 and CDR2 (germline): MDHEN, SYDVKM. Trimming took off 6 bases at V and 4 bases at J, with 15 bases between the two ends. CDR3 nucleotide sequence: TGTGCCAGCAGCACTGTTGCTTTCGTCACTGAAGCTTTCTTT. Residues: CASSTVAFVTEAFF.

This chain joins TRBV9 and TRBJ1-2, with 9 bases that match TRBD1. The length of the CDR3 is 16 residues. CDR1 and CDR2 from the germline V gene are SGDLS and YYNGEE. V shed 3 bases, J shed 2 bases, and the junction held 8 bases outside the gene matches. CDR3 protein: CASSAKGTGLNYGYTF. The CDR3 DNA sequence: TGTGCCAGCAGCGCCAAGGGGACAGGGTTGAACTATGGCTACACCTTC.